This entry lists 20 T cell receptor beta chains sequenced from one sample in a study of cytomegalovirus exposure and HLA in healthy donors listed by TCRdb under 2017. The protocol used for the library was the immunoSEQ multiplex PCR assay. Held by TCRdb, this immuneACCESS table contains in-frame sequences only and omits some clones. Under half of the omission traces to an unresolved V gene where checked; the cause of the rest is unknown. The sample includes around 130,000 clones, with roughly 91% observed a single time. Around 3.3% of the sample is in the top ten clones. Sequenced material: PBMCs. The source is a man aged 25 to 45 in good health and CMV-seronegative.

V usage is TRBV7-6 and J usage is TRBJ1-4, with D possibly being TRBD1 (6 bases). Germline V CDR1 and CDR2: SGHVS, FNYEAQ. This CDR3 is 15 amino acids long. Trimming took 2 bases from V and 7 from J, leaving 14 bases between them. The CDR3 coding sequence is TGTGCCAGCAGCTTACAGGGGATGATGGGTGAAAAACTGTTTTTT. Residues: CASSLQGMMGEKLFF. Drawing the rest from reference TRBV7-6 and TRBJ1-4, the complete variable domain is GAGVSQSPRYKVTKRGQDVALRCDPISGHVSLYWYRQALGQGPEFLTYFNYEAQQDKSGLPNDRFSAERPEGSISTLTIQRTEQRDSAMYRCASSLQGMMGEKLFFGSGTQLSVL.

This sequence joins TRBV18 and TRBJ1-2; D is unclear. Germline CDR1 and CDR2: KGHSH and LQKENI. The CDR3 is made up of 14 amino acids. Trimming took 1 base from V and 4 from J, leaving 10 bases between them. The CDR3 DNA follows: TGTGCCAGCTCACCACGGCCGGGGTTCTATGGCTACACCTTC. This codes for CASSPRPGFYGYTF.

The chain recombines TRBV4-1 with TRBJ2-3; 8 bases fit TRBD1. J gave up 6 bases and V 1 base, and 9 bases lay outside the gene matches. There are 16 residues in the CDR3. The germline V gene has CDR1 MGHRA and CDR2 YSYEKL. CDR3 nucleotides: TGCGCCAGCAGCCAAGTCGCGCAGGGGGCATGGGATACGCAGTATTTT. Its translation: CASSQVAQGAWDTQYF.

The CDR3 loop reads CASSSGQSNQPQHF. DNA for the CDR3: TGTGCCAGCAGCTCCGGACAGAGCAATCAGCCCCAGCATTTT. The genes are TRBV5-5 and TRBJ1-5, with a possible D match to TRBD1 (6 bases). V lost 3 bases and J lost 1, with 8 bases in between. The CDR3 has 14 residues. Germline CDR1 and CDR2: SGHKS and YYEKEE (reference sequence).

In the case of this clone: The junction differs from germline at one of its ends, possibly a read error. The genes are TRBV7-7 and TRBJ2-1; 9 positions match TRBD2. CDR3 length equals 15 residues. Germline-derived CDR1 and CDR2 are SSHAT and FNYEAQ (reference sequence). The DNA for the CDR3 is TGTGCTAGCAGCCCGGGACTAGCATCGTACAATGAGCAGTTCTTC. It is translated as CASSPGLASYNEQFF.

The genes are TRBV7-2 and TRBJ2-2, with unresolved D. Germline V gene sequence: CDR1 SGHTA, CDR2 FQGNSA. Deletions cut 1 base from V and 3 bases from J, with 9 bases between. CDR3 size: 15 residues. The CDR3 DNA reads TGTGCCAGCAGCTTAGACACCGTACACACCGGGGAGCTGTTTTTT. Protein sequence: CASSLDTVHTGELFF.

The J gene is TRBJ2-7, the V gene TRBV4-1, with D uncertain. The CDR3 has 14 residues. Germline V CDR1 and CDR2: MGHRA, YSYEKL. The V end was cut by 0 bases, the J end by 1 base, with 7 bases between. The CDR3 DNA follows: TGCGCCAGCAGCCAAGAGTCCCAGTCCTACGAGCAGTACTTC. Protein product: CASSQESQSYEQYF.

The genes are TRBV19 and TRBJ2-1; 9 nucleotides match TRBD1. This CDR3 has 14 residues. V trimming: 9 bases; J trimming: 0 bases; junction bases outside the gene matches: 3. Per germline, CDR1 LNHDA and CDR2 SQIVND (reference sequence). Here the CDR3 reads CASTDRGSYNEQFF. As DNA, the CDR3 is TGTGCCAGCACGGACAGGGGCTCCTACAATGAGCAGTTCTTC.

This chain connects TRBV7-2 to TRBJ1-2; a possible D gene is TRBD1 (5 bases). The CDR3 is 13 amino acids. V was trimmed by 4 bases and J by 0 bases, leaving 6 bases between them. Looked up from germline, CDR1 is SGHTA and CDR2 is FQGNSA. This CDR3 is CASSSDTNYGYTF. The CDR3 nucleotides read TGTGCCAGCAGCTCGGACACTAACTATGGCTACACCTTC.

The rearrangement links TRBV10-3 to TRBJ2-5; a possible D gene is TRBD1 (5 bases). Germline CDR1 reads ENHRY; CDR2 reads SYGVKD. The CDR3 is made up of 13 amino acids. The V and J ends lost 3 bases and 5 bases respectively, with 10 bases between them. The CDR3 nucleotides read TGTGCCATCAGTGAAGGGGCCGGGGAGACCCAGTACTTC. Protein: CAISEGAGETQYF.

A note on this clone: At one of its ends the junction is not consistent with the germline gene, which may arise from a read error. The rearrangement links TRBV10-3 to TRBJ1-6, with D hard to call. CDR1 is ENHRY and CDR2 is SYGVKD in the germline V gene. This CDR3 is 15 amino acids long. CDR3 protein: CAISSLNSNNSPLHF. The DNA for the CDR3 is TGTGCCATCAGTTCCCTAAACTCCAATAATTCACCCCTCCACTTT.

V usage is TRBV28 and J usage is TRBJ2-3; 11 positions match TRBD2. This CDR3 is built from 18 residues. With V trimmed by 2 bases and J by 3 bases, 10 bases remained unmatched. CDR1 is MDHEN and CDR2 is SYDVKM in the germline V gene. CDR3 sequence (DNA): TGTGCCAGCAGTTTAACCCAACTAGCGGGGGCCGAAACAGATACGCAGTATTTT. Its translation is CASSLTQLAGAETDTQYF.

The CDR3 DNA reads TGTGCCAGCAGTTACTCGACCCAGGGTGGGTACGAGCAGTACTTC. It yields the protein CASSYSTQGGYEQYF. The chain is built from TRBV6-5 and TRBJ2-7; a weak D match, TRBD1 (5 bases). V lost 0 bases, J lost 4 bases, and 13 bases lay in between. The CDR3 is 15 residues long. The germline V gene has CDR1 MNHEY and CDR2 SVGAGI.

The gene calls are TRBV4-1 and TRBJ1-1; 8 nucleotides match TRBD1. V shed 4 bases and J 4 bases; nucleotides not matched to a gene: 8. In germline, CDR1 is MGHRA, CDR2 YSYEKL. The CDR3 consists of 15 residues. The CDR3: CASSLKQGAGTEAFF. CDR3 DNA: TGCGCCAGCAGCCTAAAGCAGGGGGCGGGCACTGAAGCTTTCTTT.

Only one count was recorded for this clone. This chain joins TRBV4-1 and TRBJ1-2, with D perhaps TRBD1 (6 bases). The CDR3 is 16 amino acids. The V end lost 1 base, the J end lost 4 bases, and 16 bases lay between the germline ends. The germline CDR1 and CDR2 sequences are MGHRA and YSYEKL. The CDR3 nucleotides read TGCGCCAGCAGCCAAGGCATGGGTTCACAGGGCTATGGCTACACCTTC. It translates to CASSQGMGSQGYGYTF.

The J gene is TRBJ2-3, the V gene TRBV18; 7 bases are shared with TRBD1. The CDR3 runs 15 residues. Looked up from germline, CDR1 is KGHSH and CDR2 is LQKENI. V lost 8 bases, J lost 4 bases, and 12 bases stayed unmatched. CDR3 sequence: CASEDRELRPDTQYF. CDR3 in DNA: TGTGCCAGCGAAGACAGGGAACTTCGCCCAGATACGCAGTATTTT.

This chain uses TRBV9 with TRBJ1-1; tentative D call: TRBD1 (6 bases). Per germline, CDR1 SGDLS and CDR2 YYNGEE. The CDR3 runs 18 residues. V lost 0 bases to trimming and J lost 0 bases, with 18 bases between them. CDR3 nucleotides: TGTGCCAGCAGCGTAGGGGTTGAGGGGGAGATCCTGAACACTGAAGCTTTCTTT. Its protein product is CASSVGVEGEILNTEAFF.

This chain joins TRBV2 and TRBJ1-1; TRBD1 aligns across 8 bases. The CDR3 has 14 residues. Germline-derived CDR1 and CDR2 are SNHLY and FYNNEI. V shed 8 bases and J 4 bases; nucleotides not matched to a gene: 9. CDR3 bases: TGTGCCAGCCCGGACAGGGCCTTCGTCACTGAAGCTTTCTTT. Translated: CASPDRAFVTEAFF.

The chain links TRBV19 to TRBJ1-6; possibly TRBD1 for D (5 bases). V lost 1 base to trimming and J lost 15 bases, with 13 bases between them. Per germline, CDR1 LNHDA and CDR2 SQIVND (reference sequence). This CDR3 has 13 amino acids. The CDR3 DNA reads as TGTGCCAGTAGTATAGGCCCAGGGCAGCTCCTCCACTTT. This translates into CASSIGPGQLLHF.

The gene calls are TRBV6-5 and TRBJ2-5, with D maybe TRBD2 (5 bases). Germline V lookup: CDR1 MNHEY, CDR2 SVGAGI. The CDR3 contains 13 residues. V gave up 8 bases and J gave up 2 bases, with 12 bases separating them. The CDR3 coding sequence is TGTGCCAGCTCGGTGGACTTGCAAGAGACCCAGTACTTC. This codes for CASSVDLQETQYF.